This entry lists 14 T cell receptor beta chains sequenced from one sample in a study of regulatory T cells in long-lasting Graves disease. HTBI primers from iRepertoire and Arm-PCR of CDR3 regions yielded the TCR beta libraries. TCRdb reprocessed the multiplex PCR reads via MiXCR and lists one record per CDR3 protein. The table lists 350,000 to 550,000 distinct CDR3 sequences, 16% of them singletons. As for time point: newly diagnosed GD, antithyroid drugs for less than 3 months. Following extraction of RNA from PBMCs, that RNA was used to make the TCR library. The same sample was also used in a study of T cells in Graves' hyperthyroidism and ophthalmopathy.

The starting material was peripheral blood mononuclear cells (PBMCs), obtained at new diagnosis, from a patient treated with antithyroid drugs. These TCRs come from a woman aged 18-29 years with Graves disease.

This clonotype was detected many times. The chain couples TRBV12-3 or TRBV12-4 to TRBJ2-7; 8 positions match TRBD2. CDR3 length equals 14 residues. V lost 3 bases, J lost 7 bases, and 8 bases stayed unmatched. This CDR3 is CASSFSGNVWEQYF. Written as DNA, the CDR3 is TGTGCCAGCAGTTTTAGCGGGAATGTCTGGGAGCAGTACTTC.

This clonotype came up many times. The rearrangement uses TRBV2 and TRBJ2-7; 10 bases fit TRBD2. There are 15 residues in the CDR3. Germline V gene data show CDR1 as SNHLY and CDR2 as FYNNEI. Losses at the gene ends were 7 bases for V and 4 bases for J; bases not matched to a gene: 10. The CDR3 region has the DNA TGTGCCAGCATTTGGGGTACTAGCGGGAATTACGAGCAGTACTTC. Encoded protein: CASIWGTSGNYEQYF.

This clonotype was detected a few times. The DNA of the CDR3 is TGTGCCAGCAGCCAAGGGTTCTATGAGCAGTTCTTC. Its translation: CASSQGFYEQFF. The gene calls are TRBV14 and TRBJ2-1; unclear D gene. CDR1 and CDR2 from the germline V gene are SGHDN and FVKESK. The V gene lost 1 base and the J gene lost 8 bases, with 6 bases spanning the gap. The CDR3 extends over 12 amino acids.

The table lists this clonotype with many counts. The rearrangement uses TRBV2 and TRBJ2-1; D possibly corresponds to TRBD2 (6 bases). V lost 1 base to trimming and J lost 4 bases, with 11 bases between them. The germline V gene encodes CDR1 SNHLY and CDR2 FYNNEI. This CDR3 comprises 15 residues. CDR3 amino acids: CASSEVLAGYNEQFF. In nucleotides, the CDR3 is TGTGCCAGCAGTGAAGTACTAGCAGGTTACAATGAGCAGTTCTTC.

This clonotype was seen a few times. The chain employs TRBV7-3 and TRBJ2-7; no clear D gene. This CDR3 has 14 amino acids. CDR1 SGHTA and CDR2 FQGTGA come from the germline V gene. V was trimmed by 0 bases and J by 5 bases, leaving 11 bases between them. The CDR3 is CASSLTVEGHEQYF. The CDR3 DNA follows: TGTGCCAGCAGCTTAACAGTTGAAGGGCACGAGCAGTACTTC. The variable domain in full, with the rest retrieved from reference TRBV7-3 and TRBJ2-7, is GAGVSQTPSNKVTEKGKYVELRCDPISGHTALYWYRQSLGQGPEFLIYFQGTGAADDSGLPNDRFFAVRPEGSVSTLKIQRTERGDSAVYLCASSLTVEGHEQYFGPGTRLTVT.

This clonotype was seen at least ten times. The rearrangement uses TRBV5-1 and TRBJ2-7; TRBD2 matches 14 bases. There are 16 residues in the CDR3. Germline V lookup: CDR1 SGHRS, CDR2 YFSETQ. The CDR3 DNA follows: TGCGCAACCTGGACTAGCGGGAGGAGAAGGTCCTACGAGCAGTACTTC. This encodes CATWTSGRRRSYEQYF.

This clonotype was found many times. The chain recombines TRBV28 with TRBJ2-1, with 9 bases identical to TRBD1. Unmatched junction bases numbered 6, after V lost 6 bases and J lost 9 bases. The CDR3 is 13 residues long. Germline V gives CDR1 MDHEN, CDR2 SYDVKM. Here the CDR3 DNA reads TGTGCCAGCAGGATAACAGGGGGCAGTGAGCAGTTCTTC. It yields the protein CASRITGGSEQFF.

The rearrangement joins TRBV25-1 to TRBJ2-3; a possible D gene is TRBD2 (6 bases). The V end was cut by 4 bases, the J end by 3 bases, with 17 bases between. Germline values: CDR1 MGHDK, CDR2 SYGVNS. CDR3 length: 16 residues. CDR3 protein: CASSGPAGLITDTQYF. In DNA form, the CDR3 reads TGTGCCAGCAGTGGACCCGCGGGACTTATTACAGATACGCAGTATTTT.

This rearrangement joins TRBV24-1 to TRBJ2-1, with TRBD2 as a possible D gene (6 bases). Germline assignment: CDR1 KGHDR and CDR2 SFDVKD. V was trimmed by 4 bases and J by 4 bases, leaving 10 bases between them. CDR3 length: 14 residues. CDR3 region: CATSEGGGYNEQFF. In DNA, the CDR3 is TGTGCCACCAGTGAGGGGGGTGGGTACAATGAGCAGTTCTTC.

The J gene is TRBJ2-2, the V gene TRBV29-1, with 14 nucleotides matching TRBD2. This CDR3 has 14 residues. Trimming at V came to 7 bases and at J to 5 bases, leaving 3 bases not matched to a gene. The V gene's germline CDR1 is SQVTM and CDR2 ANQGSEA. The CDR3 coding sequence is TGCAGCGGGGGACTAGCGGGAGTGACCGGGGAGCTGTTTTTT. Residues: CSGGLAGVTGELFF.

This clonotype was counted ten times or more. V and J are TRBV4-3 and TRBJ2-7, with unresolved D. The length of the CDR3 is 15 residues. The germline V gene encodes CDR1 LGHNA and CDR2 YSLEER. V lost 0 bases, J lost 2 bases, and 11 bases lay in between. The CDR3 sequence is CASSQETRPTYEQYF. The DNA for the CDR3 is TGCGCCAGCAGCCAAGAAACCAGGCCCACCTACGAGCAGTACTTC.

This clonotype was counted at least ten times. The chain couples TRBV12-3 or TRBV12-4 to TRBJ2-5; 7 bases align to TRBD2. The trim removed 0 bases at V and 7 bases at J, leaving 8 bases unmatched. The CDR3 is made up of 15 amino acids. CDR3 region: CASSLAASGGVTQYF. The CDR3 nucleotides are TGTGCCAGCAGTTTAGCGGCTAGCGGAGGGGTGACCCAGTACTTC.

This clonotype was detected only a few times. The chain couples TRBV18 to TRBJ2-5; D is unclear. The length of the CDR3 is 15 residues. The V end lost 1 base, the J end lost 4 bases, and 13 bases lay between the germline ends. Germline-derived CDR1 and CDR2 are KGHSH and LQKENI. As DNA, the CDR3 is TGTGCCAGCTCACCACGCGCATCATTTGGAGAGACCCAGTACTTC. Amino acids: CASSPRASFGETQYF.

This clonotype appeared a few times. The chain uses TRBV11-2 and TRBJ1-1; 9 nucleotides align to TRBD1. Per the germline V gene, CDR1 is SGHAT and CDR2 is FQNNGV. V dropped 5 bases and J dropped 11; count of bases not matched to a gene: 3. The CDR3 runs 11 residues. The CDR3 spells CASSQGQGAFF. In DNA form, the CDR3 reads TGTGCCAGCAGCCAAGGACAGGGGGCTTTCTTT.